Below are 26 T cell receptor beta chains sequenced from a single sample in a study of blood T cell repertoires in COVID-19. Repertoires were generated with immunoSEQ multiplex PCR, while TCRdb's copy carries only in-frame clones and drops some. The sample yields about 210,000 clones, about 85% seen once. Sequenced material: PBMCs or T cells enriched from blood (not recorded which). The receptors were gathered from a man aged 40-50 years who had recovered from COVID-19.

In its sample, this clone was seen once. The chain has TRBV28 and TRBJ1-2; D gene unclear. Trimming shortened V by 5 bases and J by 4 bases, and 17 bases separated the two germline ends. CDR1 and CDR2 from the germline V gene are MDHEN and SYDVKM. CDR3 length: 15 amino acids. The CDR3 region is CASSLTDIVSYGYTF. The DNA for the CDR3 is TGTGCCAGCAGTCTCACTGACATCGTAAGCTATGGCTACACCTTC.

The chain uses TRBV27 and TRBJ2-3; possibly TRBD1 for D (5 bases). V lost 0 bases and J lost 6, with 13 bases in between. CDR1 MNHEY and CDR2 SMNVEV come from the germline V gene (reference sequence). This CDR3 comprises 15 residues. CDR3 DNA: TGTGCCAGCAGTTTATCCAGACCAGGGATGGATACGCAGTATTTT. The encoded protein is CASSLSRPGMDTQYF.

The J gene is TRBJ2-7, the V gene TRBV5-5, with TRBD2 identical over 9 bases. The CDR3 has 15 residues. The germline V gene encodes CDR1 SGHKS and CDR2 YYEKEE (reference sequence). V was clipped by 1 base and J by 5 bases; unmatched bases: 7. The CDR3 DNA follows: TGTGCCAGCAGCTTGTTGGCGGGAGGGCCAAACGAGCAGTACTTC. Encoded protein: CASSLLAGGPNEQYF. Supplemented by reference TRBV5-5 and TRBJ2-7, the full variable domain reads DAGVTQSPTHLIKTRGQQVTLRCSPISGHKSVSWYQQVLGQGPQFIFQYYEKEERGRGNFPDRFSARQFPNYSSELNVNALLLGDSALYLCASSLLAGGPNEQYFGPGTRLTVT.

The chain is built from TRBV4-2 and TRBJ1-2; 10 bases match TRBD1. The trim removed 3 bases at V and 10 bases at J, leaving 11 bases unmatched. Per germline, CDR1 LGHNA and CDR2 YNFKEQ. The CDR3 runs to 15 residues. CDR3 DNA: TGTGCCAGCAGCCAGACAGGGGGCGCGTTCCGTTCCTACACCTTC. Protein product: CASSQTGGAFRSYTF.

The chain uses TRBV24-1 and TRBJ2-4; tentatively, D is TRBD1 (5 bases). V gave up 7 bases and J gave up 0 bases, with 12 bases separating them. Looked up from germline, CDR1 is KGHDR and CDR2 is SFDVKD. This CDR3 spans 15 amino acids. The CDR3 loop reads CATRDMWIAKNIQYF. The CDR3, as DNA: TGTGCCACCAGGGACATGTGGATAGCCAAAAACATTCAGTACTTC.

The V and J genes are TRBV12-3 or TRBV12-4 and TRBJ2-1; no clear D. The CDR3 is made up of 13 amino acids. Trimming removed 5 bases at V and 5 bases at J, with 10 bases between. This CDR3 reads CASSMGLNNEQFF. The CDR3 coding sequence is TGTGCCAGCAGTATGGGCCTAAACAATGAGCAGTTCTTC.

CDR3 coding DNA: TGTGCCAGCAGCTTAGCGGGGGGGAATGAGCAGTTCTTC. Translation: CASSLAGGNEQFF. The V gene is TRBV11-2, the J gene TRBJ2-1; 8 bases align to TRBD2. Germline loops: CDR1 SGHAT, CDR2 FQNNGV. The V gene end was trimmed by 1 base and the J gene end by 7 bases; junction bases not matched to a gene: 0. The CDR3 is 13 residues long.

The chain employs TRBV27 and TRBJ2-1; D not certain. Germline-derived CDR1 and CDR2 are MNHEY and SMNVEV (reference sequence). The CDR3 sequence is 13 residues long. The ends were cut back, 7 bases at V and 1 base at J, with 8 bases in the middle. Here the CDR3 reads CASTSGSYNEQFF. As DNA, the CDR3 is TGTGCCAGCACTTCCGGGTCCTACAATGAGCAGTTCTTC.

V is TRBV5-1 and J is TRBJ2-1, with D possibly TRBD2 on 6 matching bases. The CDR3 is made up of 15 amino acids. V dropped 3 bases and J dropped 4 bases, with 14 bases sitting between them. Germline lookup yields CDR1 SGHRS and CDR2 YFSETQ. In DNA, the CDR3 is TGCGCCAGCAGCTCCGGGACTCCGATTTACAATGAGCAGTTCTTC. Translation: CASSSGTPIYNEQFF. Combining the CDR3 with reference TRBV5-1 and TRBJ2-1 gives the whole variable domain KAGVTQTPRYLIKTRGQQVTLSCSPISGHRSVSWYQQTPGQGLQFLFEYFSETQRNKGNFPGRFSGRQFSNSRSEMNVSTLELGDSALYLCASSSGTPIYNEQFFGPGTRLTVL.

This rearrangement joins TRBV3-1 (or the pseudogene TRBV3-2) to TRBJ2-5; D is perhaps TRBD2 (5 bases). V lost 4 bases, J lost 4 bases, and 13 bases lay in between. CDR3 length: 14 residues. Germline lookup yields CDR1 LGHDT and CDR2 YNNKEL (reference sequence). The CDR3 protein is CASSLWEFVETQYF. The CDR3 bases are TGTGCCAGCAGCCTTTGGGAGTTCGTAGAGACCCAGTACTTC.

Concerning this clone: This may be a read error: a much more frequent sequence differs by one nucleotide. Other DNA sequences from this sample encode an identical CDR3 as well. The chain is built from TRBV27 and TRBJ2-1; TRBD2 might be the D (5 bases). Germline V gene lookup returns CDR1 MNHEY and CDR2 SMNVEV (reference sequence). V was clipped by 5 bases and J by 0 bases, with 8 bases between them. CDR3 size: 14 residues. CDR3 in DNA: TGTGCCAGCAGTAGCGGCAGCTCCTACAATGAGCAGTTCTTC. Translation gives CASSSGSSYNEQFF.

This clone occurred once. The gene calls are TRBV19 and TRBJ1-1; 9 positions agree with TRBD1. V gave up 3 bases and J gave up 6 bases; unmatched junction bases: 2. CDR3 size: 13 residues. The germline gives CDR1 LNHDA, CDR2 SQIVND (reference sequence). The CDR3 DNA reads TGTGCCAGTAGTATGGGGGACAGGGCTGAAGCTTTCTTT. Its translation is CASSMGDRAEAFF.

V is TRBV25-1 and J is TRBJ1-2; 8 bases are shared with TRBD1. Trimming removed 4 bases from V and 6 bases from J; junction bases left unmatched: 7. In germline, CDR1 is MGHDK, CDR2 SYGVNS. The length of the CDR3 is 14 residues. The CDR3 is CASSASGTGDGYTF. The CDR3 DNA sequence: TGTGCCAGCAGTGCCTCCGGGACAGGAGATGGCTACACCTTC.

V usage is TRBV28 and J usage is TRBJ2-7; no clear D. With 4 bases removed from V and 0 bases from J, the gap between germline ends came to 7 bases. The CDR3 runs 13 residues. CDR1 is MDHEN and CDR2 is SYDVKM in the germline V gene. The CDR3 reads CASSSDISYEQYF. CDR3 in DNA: TGTGCCAGCAGTTCCGACATCTCCTACGAGCAGTACTTC.

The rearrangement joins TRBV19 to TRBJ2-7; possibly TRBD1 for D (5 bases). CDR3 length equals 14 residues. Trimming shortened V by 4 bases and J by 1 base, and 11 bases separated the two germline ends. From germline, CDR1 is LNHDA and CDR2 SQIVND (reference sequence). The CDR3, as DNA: TGTGCCAGTAGTAGTCAGGGAAGGTCCTACGAGCAGTACTTC. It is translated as CASSSQGRSYEQYF.

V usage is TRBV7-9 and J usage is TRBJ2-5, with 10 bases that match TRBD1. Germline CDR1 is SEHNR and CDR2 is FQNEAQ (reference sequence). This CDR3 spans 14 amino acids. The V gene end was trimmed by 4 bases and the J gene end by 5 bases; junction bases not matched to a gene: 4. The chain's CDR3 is CASSSGTGEETQYF. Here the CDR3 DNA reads TGTGCCAGCAGCTCAGGGACAGGGGAGGAGACCCAGTACTTC. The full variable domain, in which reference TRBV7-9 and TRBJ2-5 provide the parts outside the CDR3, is DTGVSQNPRHKITKRGQNVTFRCDPISEHNRLYWYRQTLGQGPEFLTYFQNEAQLEKSRLLSDRFSAERPKGSFSTLEIQRTEQGDSAMYLCASSSGTGEETQYFGPGTRLLVL.

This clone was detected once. The CDR3 here is CASSAQENTEAFF. The CDR3 DNA sequence: TGCGCCAGCAGTGCGCAGGAGAACACTGAAGCTTTCTTT. V and J are TRBV10-1 and TRBJ1-1; D is uncertain. CDR1 is WNHNN and CDR2 is SYGVQD in the germline V gene (reference sequence). V was clipped by 4 bases and J by 1 base, with 7 bases between them. The CDR3 has 13 residues.

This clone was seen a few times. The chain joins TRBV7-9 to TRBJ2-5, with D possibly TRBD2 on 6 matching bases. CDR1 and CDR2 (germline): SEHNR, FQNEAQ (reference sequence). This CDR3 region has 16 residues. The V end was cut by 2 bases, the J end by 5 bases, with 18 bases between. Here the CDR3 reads CASSLRLGGVLETQYF. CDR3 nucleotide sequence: TGTGCCAGCAGCTTACGATTGGGAGGAGTACTGGAGACCCAGTACTTC.

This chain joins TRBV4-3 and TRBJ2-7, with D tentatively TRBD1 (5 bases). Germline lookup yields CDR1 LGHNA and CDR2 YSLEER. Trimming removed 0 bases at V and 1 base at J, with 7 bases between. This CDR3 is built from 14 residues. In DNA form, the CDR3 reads TGCGCCAGCAGCCAAGACGCAGGGTCCTACGAGCAGTACTTC. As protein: CASSQDAGSYEQYF.

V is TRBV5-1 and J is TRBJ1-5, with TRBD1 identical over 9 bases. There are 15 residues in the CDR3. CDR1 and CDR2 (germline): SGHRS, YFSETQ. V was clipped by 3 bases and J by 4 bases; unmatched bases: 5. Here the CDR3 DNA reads TGCGCCAGCAGCTGGGGGACAGGGAATAATCAGCCCCAGCATTTT. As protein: CASSWGTGNNQPQHF.

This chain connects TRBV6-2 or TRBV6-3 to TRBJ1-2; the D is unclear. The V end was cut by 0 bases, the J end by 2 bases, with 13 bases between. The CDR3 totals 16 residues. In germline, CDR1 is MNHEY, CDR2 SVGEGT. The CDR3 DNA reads TGTGCCAGCAGTTACTCGATTGGTCTATCGAACTATGGCTACACCTTC. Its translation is CASSYSIGLSNYGYTF.

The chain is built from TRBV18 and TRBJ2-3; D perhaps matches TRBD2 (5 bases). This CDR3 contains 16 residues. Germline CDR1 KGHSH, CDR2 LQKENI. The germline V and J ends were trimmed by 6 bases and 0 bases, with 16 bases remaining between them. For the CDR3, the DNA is TGTGCCAGCTCCCTACAAAGAGCGGCTAGCACAGATACGCAGTATTTT. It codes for CASSLQRAASTDTQYF.

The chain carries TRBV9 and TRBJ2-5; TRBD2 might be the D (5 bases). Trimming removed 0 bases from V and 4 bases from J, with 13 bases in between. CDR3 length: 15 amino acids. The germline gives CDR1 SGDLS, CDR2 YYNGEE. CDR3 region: CASSVVGGSGETQYF. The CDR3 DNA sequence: TGTGCCAGCAGCGTAGTGGGTGGGAGCGGAGAGACCCAGTACTTC.

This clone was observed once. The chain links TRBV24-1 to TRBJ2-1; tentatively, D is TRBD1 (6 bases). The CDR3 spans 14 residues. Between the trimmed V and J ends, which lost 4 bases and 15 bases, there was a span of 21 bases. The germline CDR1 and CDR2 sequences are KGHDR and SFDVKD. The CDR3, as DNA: TGTGCCACCAGTGACTCCCAGGGGATAGCCTCGCCGTTCTTC. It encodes CATSDSQGIASPFF.

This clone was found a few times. This chain's CDR3 is CASKRTGNTGELFF. The CDR3 nucleotides are TGTGCCAGCAAGCGGACAGGGAACACCGGGGAGCTGTTTTTT. The rearrangement joins TRBV2 to TRBJ2-2; the match to TRBD1 covers 7 bases. Germline-derived CDR1 and CDR2 are SNHLY and FYNNEI. The CDR3 covers 14 residues. Germline trimming cut 7 bases from V and 1 base from J; bases unmatched to any gene: 3.

CDR3 loop: CASGLELGQGKTEAFF. CDR3 DNA: TGTGCTAGTGGTTTGGAGCTTGGACAGGGTAAGACTGAAGCTTTCTTT. This chain connects TRBV12-5 to TRBJ1-1, with 8 nucleotides matching TRBD1. V lost 1 base, J lost 5 bases, and 9 bases stayed unmatched. The germline gives CDR1 LGHNT, CDR2 FRNRAP. The CDR3 is made up of 16 amino acids.